This T cell receptor (beta chain) appears in the sequencing data of a study of human T cells and chemical hapten exposure. Study-level information: The upper back received 0.01% DPC by patch testing, with results read at 6 days. The study enrolled mostly female patients with alopecia areata, totalis or universalis. Study results and caveats: Patch test score was positively correlated with the counts of PT1 expanded TCRs.

Germline V gene lookup returns CDR1 SQVTM and CDR2 ANQGSEA. The CDR3 is made up of 13 amino acids. Trimming stripped 5 bases from V and 1 base from J, with 8 bases between. Stated time point: pre-sensitization, week 0. Treatment specified: therapeutic diphenylcyclopropenone sensitization with weekly scalp DPC. Unseparated into fractions, whole blood served as the source from which total RNA was extracted. In TCRdb, the RACE reads were re-called with MiXCR into one record per CDR3 protein. The sample holds tens of thousands of distinct CDR3 sequences, more than 10% seen once. This clonotype was seen more than once but under ten times. Its antigen is not identified.

The clonotype comes from a woman aged 40-49 years with alopecia areata. Some clones in this sample may be carry-over from other donors' samples. V is TRBV29-1 and J is TRBJ1-4; D unclear. The material was whole blood, obtained in connection with sensitization to the hapten diphenylcyclopropenone (DPC). The CDR3 protein is CSVFTGTNEKLFF. CDR3 bases: TGCAGCGTTTTCACGGGAACTAATGAAAAACTGTTTTTT.